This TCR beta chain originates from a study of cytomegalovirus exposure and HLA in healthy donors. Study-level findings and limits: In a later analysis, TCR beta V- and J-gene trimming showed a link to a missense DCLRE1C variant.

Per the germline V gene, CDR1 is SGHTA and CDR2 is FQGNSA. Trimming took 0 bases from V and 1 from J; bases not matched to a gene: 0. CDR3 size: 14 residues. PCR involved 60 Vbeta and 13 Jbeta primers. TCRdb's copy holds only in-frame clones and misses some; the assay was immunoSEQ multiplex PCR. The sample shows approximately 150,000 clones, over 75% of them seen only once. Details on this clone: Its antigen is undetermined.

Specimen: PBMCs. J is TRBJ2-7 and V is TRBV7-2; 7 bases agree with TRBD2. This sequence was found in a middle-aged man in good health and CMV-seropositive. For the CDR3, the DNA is TGTGCCAGCAGCTTAGCGGGAGGGTCCTACGAGCAGTACTTC. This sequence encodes CASSLAGGSYEQYF.